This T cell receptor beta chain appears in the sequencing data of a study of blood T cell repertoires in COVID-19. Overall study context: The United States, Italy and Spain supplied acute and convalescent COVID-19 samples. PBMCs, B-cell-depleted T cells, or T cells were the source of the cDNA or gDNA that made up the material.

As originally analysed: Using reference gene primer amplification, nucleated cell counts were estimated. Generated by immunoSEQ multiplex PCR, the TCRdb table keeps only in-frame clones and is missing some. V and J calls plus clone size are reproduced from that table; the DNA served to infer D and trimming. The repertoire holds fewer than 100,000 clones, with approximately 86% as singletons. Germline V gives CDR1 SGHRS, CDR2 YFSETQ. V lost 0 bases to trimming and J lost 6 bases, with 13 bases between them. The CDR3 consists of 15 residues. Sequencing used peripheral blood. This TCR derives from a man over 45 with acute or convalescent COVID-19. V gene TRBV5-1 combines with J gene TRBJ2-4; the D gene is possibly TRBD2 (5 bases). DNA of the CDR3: TGCGCCAGCAGCTTGGGCATGGGAGTCGCAAACATTCAGTACTTC. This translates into CASSLGMGVANIQYF.